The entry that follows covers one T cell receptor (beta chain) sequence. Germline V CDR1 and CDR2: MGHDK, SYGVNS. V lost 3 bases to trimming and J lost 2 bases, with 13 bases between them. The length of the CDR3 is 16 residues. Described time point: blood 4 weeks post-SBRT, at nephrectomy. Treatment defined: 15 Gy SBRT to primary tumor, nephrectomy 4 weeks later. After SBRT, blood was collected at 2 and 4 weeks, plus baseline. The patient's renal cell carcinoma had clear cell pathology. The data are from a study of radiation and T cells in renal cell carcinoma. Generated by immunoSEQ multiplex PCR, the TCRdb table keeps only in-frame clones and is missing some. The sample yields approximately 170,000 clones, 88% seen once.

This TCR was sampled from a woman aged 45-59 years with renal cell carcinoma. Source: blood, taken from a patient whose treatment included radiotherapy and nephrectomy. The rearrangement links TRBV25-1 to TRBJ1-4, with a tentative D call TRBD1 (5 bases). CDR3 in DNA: TGTGCCAGCAGTGATCTAAAGACAGTCACTAATGAAAAACTGTTTTTT. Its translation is CASSDLKTVTNEKLFF.